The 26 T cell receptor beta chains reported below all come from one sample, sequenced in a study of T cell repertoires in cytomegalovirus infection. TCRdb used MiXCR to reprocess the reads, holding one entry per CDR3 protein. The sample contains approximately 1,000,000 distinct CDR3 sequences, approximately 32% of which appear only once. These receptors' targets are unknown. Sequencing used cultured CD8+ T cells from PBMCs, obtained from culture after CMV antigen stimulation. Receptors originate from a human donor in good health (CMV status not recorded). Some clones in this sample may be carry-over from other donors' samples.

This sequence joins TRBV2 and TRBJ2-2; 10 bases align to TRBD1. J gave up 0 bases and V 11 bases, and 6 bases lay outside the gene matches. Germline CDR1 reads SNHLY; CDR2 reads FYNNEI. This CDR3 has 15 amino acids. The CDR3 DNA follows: TGTGCCGGAACCGGGACAGGGGCGAACACCGGGGAGCTGTTTTTT. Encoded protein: CAGTGTGANTGELFF.

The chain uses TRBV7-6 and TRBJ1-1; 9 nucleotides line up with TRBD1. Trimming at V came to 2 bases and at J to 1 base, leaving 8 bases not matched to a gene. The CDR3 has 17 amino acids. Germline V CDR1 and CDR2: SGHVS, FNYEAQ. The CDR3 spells CASSLKQGALRNTEAFF. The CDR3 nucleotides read TGTGCCAGCAGCTTAAAACAGGGGGCTCTTCGGAACACTGAAGCTTTCTTT.

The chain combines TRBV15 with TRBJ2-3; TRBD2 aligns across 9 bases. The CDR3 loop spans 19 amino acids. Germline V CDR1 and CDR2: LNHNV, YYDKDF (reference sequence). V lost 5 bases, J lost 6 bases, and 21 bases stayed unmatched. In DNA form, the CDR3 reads TGTGCCACCAGCTCTCCTGGGGGATGGCCTAGCGGGGAGCGGGATACGCAGTATTTT. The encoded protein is CATSSPGGWPSGERDTQYF.

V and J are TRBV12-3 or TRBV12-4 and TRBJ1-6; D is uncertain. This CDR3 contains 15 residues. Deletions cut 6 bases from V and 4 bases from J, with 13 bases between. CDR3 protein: CASRTDGSYNSPLHF. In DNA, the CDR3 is TGTGCCAGCAGGACGGACGGGAGTTATAATTCACCCCTCCACTTT.

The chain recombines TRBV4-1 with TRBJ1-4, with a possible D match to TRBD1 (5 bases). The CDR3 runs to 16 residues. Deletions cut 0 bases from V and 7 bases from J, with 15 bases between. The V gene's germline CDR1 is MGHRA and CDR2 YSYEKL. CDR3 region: CASSQEMGPLPEKLFF. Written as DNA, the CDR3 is TGCGCCAGCAGCCAAGAGATGGGACCGCTACCTGAAAAACTGTTTTTT.

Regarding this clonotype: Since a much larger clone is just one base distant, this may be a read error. CDR3 loop: CVSTPGSARSSYNEQFF. The CDR3 nucleotides are TGTGTTAGCACCCCGGGCAGCGCAAGGAGCTCCTACAATGAGCAGTTCTTC. The rearrangement uses TRBV7-7 and TRBJ2-1; D ambiguous. This CDR3 is built from 17 residues. Per germline, CDR1 SSHAT and CDR2 FNYEAQ (reference sequence).

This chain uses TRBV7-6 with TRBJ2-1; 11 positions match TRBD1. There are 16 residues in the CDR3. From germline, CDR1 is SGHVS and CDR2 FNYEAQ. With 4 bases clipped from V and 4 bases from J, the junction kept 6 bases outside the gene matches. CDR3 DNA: TGTGCCAGCAGCTCGCCCGGGACAGGGGGATACAATGAGCAGTTCTTC. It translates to CASSSPGTGGYNEQFF.

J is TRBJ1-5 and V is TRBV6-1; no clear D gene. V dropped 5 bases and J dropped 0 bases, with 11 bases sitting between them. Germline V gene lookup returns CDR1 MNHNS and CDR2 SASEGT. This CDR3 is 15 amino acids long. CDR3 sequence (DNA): TGTGCCAGCAGTCCCATAATGGATAGCAATCAGCCCCAGCATTTT. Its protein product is CASSPIMDSNQPQHF.

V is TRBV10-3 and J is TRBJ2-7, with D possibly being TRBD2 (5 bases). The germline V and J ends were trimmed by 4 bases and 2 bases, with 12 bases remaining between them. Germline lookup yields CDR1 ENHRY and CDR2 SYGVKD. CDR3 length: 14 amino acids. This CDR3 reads CAISAPEAPYEQYV. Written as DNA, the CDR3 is TGTGCCATCAGTGCACCGGAGGCGCCCTACGAGCAGTACGTC.

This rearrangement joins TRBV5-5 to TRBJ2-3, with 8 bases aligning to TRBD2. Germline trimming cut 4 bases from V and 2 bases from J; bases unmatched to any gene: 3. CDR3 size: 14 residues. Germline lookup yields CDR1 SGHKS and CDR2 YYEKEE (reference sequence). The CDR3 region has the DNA TGTGCCAGCAGCATTAGCGGGAACACAGATACGCAGTATTTT. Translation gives CASSISGNTDTQYF.

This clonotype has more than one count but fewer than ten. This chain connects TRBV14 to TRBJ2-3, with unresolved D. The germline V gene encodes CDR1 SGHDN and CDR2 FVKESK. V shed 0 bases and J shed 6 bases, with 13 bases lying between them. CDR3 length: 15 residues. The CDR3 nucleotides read TGTGCCAGCAGCCAAGAAACTACCAGATCGGATACGCAGTATTTT. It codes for CASSQETTRSDTQYF.

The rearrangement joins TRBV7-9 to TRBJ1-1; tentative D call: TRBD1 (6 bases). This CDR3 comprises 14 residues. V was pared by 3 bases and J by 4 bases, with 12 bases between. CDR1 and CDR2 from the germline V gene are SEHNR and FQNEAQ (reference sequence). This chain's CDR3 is CASSFGGMGTEAFF. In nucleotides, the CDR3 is TGTGCCAGCAGCTTCGGGGGCATGGGCACTGAAGCTTTCTTT.

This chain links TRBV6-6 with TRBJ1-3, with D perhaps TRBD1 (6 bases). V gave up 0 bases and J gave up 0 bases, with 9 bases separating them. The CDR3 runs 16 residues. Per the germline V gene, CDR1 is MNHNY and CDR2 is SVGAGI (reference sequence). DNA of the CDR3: TGTGCCAGCAGTTACTCGGGGGCAGGCTCTGGAAACACCATATATTTT. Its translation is CASSYSGAGSGNTIYF.

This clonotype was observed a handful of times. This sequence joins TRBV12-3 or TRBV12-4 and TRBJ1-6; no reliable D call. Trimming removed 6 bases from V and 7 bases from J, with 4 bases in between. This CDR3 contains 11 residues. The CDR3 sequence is CASRQNSPLHF. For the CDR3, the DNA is TGTGCCAGCAGACAGAATTCACCCCTCCACTTT.

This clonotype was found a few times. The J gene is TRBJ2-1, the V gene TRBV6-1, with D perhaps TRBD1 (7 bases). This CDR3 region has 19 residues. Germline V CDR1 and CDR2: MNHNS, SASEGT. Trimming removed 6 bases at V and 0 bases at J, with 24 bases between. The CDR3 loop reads CASSEKQGKVEGSYNEQFF. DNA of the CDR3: TGTGCCAGCAGCGAGAAACAGGGGAAGGTGGAGGGCTCCTACAATGAGCAGTTCTTC.

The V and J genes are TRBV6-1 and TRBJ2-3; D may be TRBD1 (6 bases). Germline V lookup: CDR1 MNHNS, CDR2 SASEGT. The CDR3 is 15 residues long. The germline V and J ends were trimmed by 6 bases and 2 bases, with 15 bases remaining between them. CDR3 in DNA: TGTGCCAGCAGACCGGGACACCGTCCCACAGATACGCAGTATTTT. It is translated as CASRPGHRPTDTQYF.

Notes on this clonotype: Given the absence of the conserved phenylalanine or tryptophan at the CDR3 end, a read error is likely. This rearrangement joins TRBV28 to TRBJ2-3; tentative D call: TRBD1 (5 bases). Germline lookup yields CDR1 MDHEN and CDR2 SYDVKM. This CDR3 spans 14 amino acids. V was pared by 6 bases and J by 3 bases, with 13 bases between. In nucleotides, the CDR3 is TGTGCCAGCAGAACACAGGATGCGACAGATACGCAGTATCTT. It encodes CASRTQDATDTQYL.

Here the CDR3 reads CASSLAGLSPDTQYF. CDR3 bases: TGTGCCAGCAGTCTAGCGGGTTTAAGCCCAGATACGCAGTATTTT. This chain links TRBV27 with TRBJ2-3; the match to TRBD2 covers 8 bases. CDR3 size: 15 residues. Germline loops: CDR1 MNHEY, CDR2 SMNVEV (reference sequence). The junction had 8 bases not matched to a gene; V was cut back by 5 bases and J by 4 bases.

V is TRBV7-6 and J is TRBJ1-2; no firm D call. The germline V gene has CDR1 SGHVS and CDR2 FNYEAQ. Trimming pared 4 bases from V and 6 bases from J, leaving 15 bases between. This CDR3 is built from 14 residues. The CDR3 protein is CASSSSADKNGYTF. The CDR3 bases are TGTGCCAGCAGCTCCAGCGCTGACAAAAATGGCTACACCTTC. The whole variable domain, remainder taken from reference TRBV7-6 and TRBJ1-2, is GAGVSQSPRYKVTKRGQDVALRCDPISGHVSLYWYRQALGQGPEFLTYFNYEAQQDKSGLPNDRFSAERPEGSISTLTIQRTEQRDSAMYRCASSSSADKNGYTFGSGTRLTVV.

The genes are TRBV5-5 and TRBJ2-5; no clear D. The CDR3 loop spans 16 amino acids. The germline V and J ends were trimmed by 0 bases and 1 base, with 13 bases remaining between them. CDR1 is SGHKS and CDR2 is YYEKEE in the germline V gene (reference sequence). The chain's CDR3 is CASSLEGWAAQETQYF. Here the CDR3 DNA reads TGTGCCAGCAGCTTGGAAGGTTGGGCAGCCCAAGAGACCCAGTACTTC.

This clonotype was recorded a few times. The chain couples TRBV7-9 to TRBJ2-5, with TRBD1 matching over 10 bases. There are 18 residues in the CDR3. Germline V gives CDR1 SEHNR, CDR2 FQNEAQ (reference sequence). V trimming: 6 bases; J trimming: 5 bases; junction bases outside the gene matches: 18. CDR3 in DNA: TGTGCCAGCAGTTGGGACAGGGGACAGGGCCTCTCATTGGAGACCCAGTACTTC. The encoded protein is CASSWDRGQGLSLETQYF.

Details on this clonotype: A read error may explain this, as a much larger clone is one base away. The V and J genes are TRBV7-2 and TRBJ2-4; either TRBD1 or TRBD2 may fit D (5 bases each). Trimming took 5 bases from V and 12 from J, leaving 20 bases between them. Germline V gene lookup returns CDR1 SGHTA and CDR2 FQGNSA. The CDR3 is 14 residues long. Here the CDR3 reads CASSPRWDLNGQYF. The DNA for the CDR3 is TGTGCCAGCAGCCCGCGGTGGGACCTAAACGGTCAGTACTTC.

The CDR3 sequence is CASSPGQGMGGYTF. The CDR3 region has the DNA TGTGCCAGTAGTCCCGGACAGGGTATGGGTGGCTACACCTTC. V usage is TRBV19 and J usage is TRBJ1-2; 8 bases match TRBD1. V shed 5 bases, J shed 7 bases, and the junction held 9 bases outside the gene matches. CDR1 is LNHDA and CDR2 is SQIVND in the germline V gene (reference sequence). The CDR3 spans 14 residues.

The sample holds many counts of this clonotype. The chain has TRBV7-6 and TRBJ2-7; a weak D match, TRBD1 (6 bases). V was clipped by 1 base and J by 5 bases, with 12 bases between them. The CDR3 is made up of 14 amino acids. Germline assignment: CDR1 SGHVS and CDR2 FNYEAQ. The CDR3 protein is CASSLGPNRDEQYF. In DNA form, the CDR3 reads TGTGCCAGCAGCTTAGGGCCGAACAGGGACGAGCAGTACTTC.

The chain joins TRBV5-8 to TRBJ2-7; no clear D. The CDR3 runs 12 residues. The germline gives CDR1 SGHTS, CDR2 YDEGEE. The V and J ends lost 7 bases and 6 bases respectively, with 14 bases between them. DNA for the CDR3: TGTGCCAGCGAGTATATCAGCTCCGAGCAGTACTTC. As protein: CASEYISSEQYF.

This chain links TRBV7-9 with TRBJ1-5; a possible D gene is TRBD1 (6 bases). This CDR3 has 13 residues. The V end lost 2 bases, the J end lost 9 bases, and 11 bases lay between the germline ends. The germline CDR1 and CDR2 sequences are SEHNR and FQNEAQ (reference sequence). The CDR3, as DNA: TGTGCCAGCAGCTTAAACAGGGAACGGCCCCAGCATTTT. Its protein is CASSLNRERPQHF.